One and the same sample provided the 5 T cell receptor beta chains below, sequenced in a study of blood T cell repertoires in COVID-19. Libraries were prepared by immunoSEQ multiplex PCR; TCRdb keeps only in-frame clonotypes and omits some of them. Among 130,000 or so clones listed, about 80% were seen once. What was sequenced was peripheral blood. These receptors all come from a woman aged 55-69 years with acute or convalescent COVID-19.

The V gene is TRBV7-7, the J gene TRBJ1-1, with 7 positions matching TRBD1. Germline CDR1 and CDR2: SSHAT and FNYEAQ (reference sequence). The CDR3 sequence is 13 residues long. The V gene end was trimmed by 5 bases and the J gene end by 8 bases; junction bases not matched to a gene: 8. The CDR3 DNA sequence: TGTGCCAGCAGCCCCAACAGGGGCGCCGAAGCTTTCTTT. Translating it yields CASSPNRGAEAFF.

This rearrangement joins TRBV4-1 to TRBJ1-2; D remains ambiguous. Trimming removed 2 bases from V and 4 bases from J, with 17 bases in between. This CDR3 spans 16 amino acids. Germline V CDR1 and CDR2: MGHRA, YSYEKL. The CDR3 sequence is CASSQIFTGATYGYTF. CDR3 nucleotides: TGCGCCAGCAGCCAAATCTTCACGGGAGCCACCTATGGCTACACCTTC.

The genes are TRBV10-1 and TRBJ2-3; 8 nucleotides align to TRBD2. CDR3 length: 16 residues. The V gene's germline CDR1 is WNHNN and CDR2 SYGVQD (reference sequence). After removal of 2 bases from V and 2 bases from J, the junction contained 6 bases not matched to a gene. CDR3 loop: CASSELGGGNTDTQYF. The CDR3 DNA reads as TGCGCCAGCAGTGAGCTGGGCGGGGGGAACACAGATACGCAGTATTTT.

The chain's CDR3 is CATSEGADEKLFF. Here the CDR3 DNA reads TGTGCCACCAGTGAGGGGGCAGATGAAAAACTGTTTTTT. This chain uses TRBV24-1 with TRBJ1-4; the D gene is possibly TRBD1 (6 bases). In germline, CDR1 is KGHDR, CDR2 SFDVKD. This CDR3 has 13 amino acids. The V end lost 4 bases, the J end lost 6 bases, and 8 bases lay between the germline ends.

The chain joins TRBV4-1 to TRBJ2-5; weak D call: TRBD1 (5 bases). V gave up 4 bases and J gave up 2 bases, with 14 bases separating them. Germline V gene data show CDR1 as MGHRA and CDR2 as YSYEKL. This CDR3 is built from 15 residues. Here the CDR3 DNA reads TGCGCCAGCAGCCTGCAACAGGCGAATCAAGAGACCCAGTACTTC. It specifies CASSLQQANQETQYF.